The table lists the clone carrying this TCR beta chain with a few counts. This sample was taken from a study of blood T cell repertoires in COVID-19. Across the whole study: There were acute and convalescent COVID-19 samples, and they came from the United States, Italy and Spain. PBMCs, B-cell-depleted T cells, or T cells provided the cDNA or gDNA that made up the material.

Per the study methods: Researchers report that nucleated cell counts were estimated from reference gene primer amplification. Libraries were prepared by immunoSEQ multiplex PCR; TCRdb keeps only in-frame clonotypes and omits some of them. For V, J and clone size, that table is used; D and trimming come from the DNA. The sample records roughly 64,000 clones, about 76% being singletons. Germline CDR1 SQVTM, CDR2 ANQGSEA. Trimming took 1 base from V and 6 from J; bases not matched to a gene: 3. The CDR3 loop spans 14 amino acids. The TCR was taken from a human donor in a cohort sampled during active COVID-19. Sequenced: peripheral blood. The gene calls are TRBV29-1 and TRBJ1-2; TRBD1 aligns across 12 bases. CDR3 sequence: CSVEAGTGGDGYTF. CDR3 nucleotide sequence: TGCAGCGTTGAAGCCGGGACAGGGGGCGATGGCTACACCTTC.